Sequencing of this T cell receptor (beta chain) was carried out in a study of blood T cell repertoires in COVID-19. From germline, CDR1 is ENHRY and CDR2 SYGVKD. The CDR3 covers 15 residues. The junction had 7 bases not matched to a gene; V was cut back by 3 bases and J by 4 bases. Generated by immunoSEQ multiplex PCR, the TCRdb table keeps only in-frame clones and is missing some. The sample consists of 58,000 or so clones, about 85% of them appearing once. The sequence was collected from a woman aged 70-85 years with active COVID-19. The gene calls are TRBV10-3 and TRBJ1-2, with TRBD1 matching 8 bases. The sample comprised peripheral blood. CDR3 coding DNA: TGTGCCATCAGTGAAGGGACAGGTCGTTTCTATGGCTACACCTTC. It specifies CAISEGTGRFYGYTF.